The rows below give T cell receptor beta chains drawn from one sample of a study of healthy donors' naive CD4 and CD8 T cells. TCRdb processed the reads anew with MiXCR; each CDR3 protein has one entry. This sample yields around 200,000 distinct CDR3 sequences, of which over 60% are seen a single time; approximately 2.5% belongs to the top ten. The sample was naive CD4+ and CD8+ T cells sorted from blood, pooled from several donors. The receptors were sampled from a pool of human donors in good health; the sample pools cells from several healthy donors. Each CDR3 is given with its conserved first and last residue. D genes are given only for firm matches. Some rows mark clone size as missing; the rest say once, few, many or name a class of expanded clone.

NA	NA	TRBV27	TRBJ2-7	TGTGCCAGCAGTTTATCGGAGGGACACCAAGAGCAGTACTTC	CASSLSEGHQEQYF
NA	NA	TRBV10-2	TRBJ2-5	TGCGCCAGCAGGAATGCCTATATCGAAGAGACCCAGTACTTC	CASRNAYIEETQYF
NA	TRBD2	TRBV29-1	TRBJ2-7	TGCAGCGTTGAAGTTCTAGCGGGAGGCTCCTACGAGCAGTACTTC	CSVEVLAGGSYEQYF
NA	NA	TRBV12-3/TRBV12-4	TRBJ2-5	TGTGCCAGCGGAGAGACCCAGTACTTC	CASGETQYF
NA	TRBD1	TRBV6-5	TRBJ1-6	TGTGCCAGCAGTTACGGCGGGGGACAGGGAAATTCACCCCTCCACTTT	CASSYGGGQGNSPLHF
NA	NA	TRBV5-6	TRBJ2-2	TGTGCCAGCAGCTTGGAGGCCTCGGGCAGTGGCGGGGAGCTGTTTTTT	CASSLEASGSGGELFF
once	NA	TRBV12-3/TRBV12-4	TRBJ1-5	TGTGCCAGCAGTCCCCTGAGGACAGCACAGCCCCAGCATTTT	CASSPLRTAQPQHF
NA	TRBD1	TRBV20-1	TRBJ1-2	TGCAGTGCTAAGACAGACAGGGGCGGCTATGGCTACACCTTC	CSAKTDRGGYGYTF
NA	TRBD1	TRBV29-1	TRBJ2-1	TGCAGCGTTGAAGAAGGACAGGGATACAATGAGCAGTTCTTC	CSVEEGQGYNEQFF
NA	TRBD2	TRBV6-5	TRBJ2-1	TGTGCCAGCAGTCCGCGGGGGACCTACAATGAGCAGTTCTTC	CASSPRGTYNEQFF
NA	TRBD1	TRBV4-2	TRBJ2-7	TGCGCCAGCAGCCATAGGGCGGGACAGGGATTCTACGAGCAGTACTTC	CASSHRAGQGFYEQYF
NA	NA	TRBV29-1	TRBJ2-1	TGCAGCGTAGGTGACTATCAGCAGTTCTTC	CSVGDYQQFF
NA	TRBD1	TRBV2	TRBJ2-7	TGTGCCAGCAGGGCGACAGGGTCAATACGAGACGAGCAGTACTTC	CASRATGSIRDEQYF
NA	TRBD2	TRBV2	TRBJ2-1	TGTGCCAGCAGTGTCCAGCGGGGGGCTGGAAACAATGAGCAGTTCTTC	CASSVQRGAGNNEQFF
NA	TRBD2	TRBV29-1	TRBJ2-3	TGCAGCGCGCCACTAGCGGGAACTACCCATAGCACAGATACGCAGTATTTT	CSAPLAGTTHSTDTQYF
NA	TRBD1	TRBV20-1	TRBJ2-7	TGCAGTGTTCCGGGACAGGGTGCCTACGAGCAGTACTTC	CSVPGQGAYEQYF
NA	TRBD1	TRBV29-1	TRBJ2-7	TGCAGCGTTGAAGATTCAGGACAGGCTCACTACGAGCAGTACTTC	CSVEDSGQAHYEQYF
few	NA	TRBV29-1	TRBJ1-2	TGCAGCGTTGTCCCTGGACGCCAGCATGGCTACACCTTC	CSVVPGRQHGYTF
once	NA	TRBV12-5	TRBJ1-2	TGTGCTAGTGGTTGGCCCCTTTATGGCTACACCTTC	CASGWPLYGYTF
NA	NA	TRBV28	TRBJ1-1	TGTGCCAGCAGTTTCGGGGGAGAGAACACTGAAGCTTTCTTT	CASSFGGENTEAFF
once	TRBD1	TRBV12-3/TRBV12-4	TRBJ2-7	TGTGCCAGCACCCTGGGTGGACAGGGGGACGAGCAGTACTTC	CASTLGGQGDEQYF
NA	NA	TRBV30	TRBJ1-2	TGTGCCTGGAGTGTACGGTCGGTCCAGGGTCGGGGCTACACCTTC	CAWSVRSVQGRGYTF
NA	TRBD2	TRBV29-1	TRBJ2-1	TGCAGCGTTGAAAAGGAGGGACTAGCGGGAGGGAACCGTTACAATGAGCAGTTCTTC	CSVEKEGLAGGNRYNEQFF
few	NA	TRBV29-1	TRBJ2-3	TGCAGCGCGTACATTACAGGGCCCGATACGCAGTATTTT	CSAYITGPDTQYF
NA	NA	TRBV19	TRBJ1-2	TGTGCCAGTACGGGCGGAAACTATGGCTACACCTTC	CASTGGNYGYTF
NA	NA	TRBV29-1	TRBJ2-6	TGCAGCTCCATCGGCGCGTCTGGGGCCAACGTCCTGACTTTC	CSSIGASGANVLTF
NA	NA	TRBV29-1	TRBJ2-1	TGCAGCGTCCAAGCGGACAATGAGCAGTTCTTC	CSVQADNEQFF
NA	NA	TRBV19	TRBJ2-1	TGTGCCAGTAGTATAACCGCGAGCTCCTACAATGAGCAGTTCTTC	CASSITASSYNEQFF
few	NA	TRBV5-4	TRBJ1-1	TGTGCCAGCAGCAGGAACAGGGACACTGAAGCTTTCTTT	CASSRNRDTEAFF
few	NA	TRBV29-1	TRBJ2-5	TGCAGCGTTGAAGCAAAACATTCGTACCAAGAGACCCAGTACTTC	CSVEAKHSYQETQYF
NA	NA	TRBV19	TRBJ1-2	TGTGCCAGTGTTGCAGGGGTTGGATTTGGCTACACCTTC	CASVAGVGFGYTF
NA	TRBD2	TRBV4-2	TRBJ2-7	TGTGCCAGCAGCCAAGAACTAGCGGGGTGGGACGAGCAGTACTTC	CASSQELAGWDEQYF
NA	NA	TRBV19	TRBJ1-5	TGTGCCAGTAGTACCAGGGAAGGCAATCGGCCCCAGCATTTT	CASSTREGNRPQHF